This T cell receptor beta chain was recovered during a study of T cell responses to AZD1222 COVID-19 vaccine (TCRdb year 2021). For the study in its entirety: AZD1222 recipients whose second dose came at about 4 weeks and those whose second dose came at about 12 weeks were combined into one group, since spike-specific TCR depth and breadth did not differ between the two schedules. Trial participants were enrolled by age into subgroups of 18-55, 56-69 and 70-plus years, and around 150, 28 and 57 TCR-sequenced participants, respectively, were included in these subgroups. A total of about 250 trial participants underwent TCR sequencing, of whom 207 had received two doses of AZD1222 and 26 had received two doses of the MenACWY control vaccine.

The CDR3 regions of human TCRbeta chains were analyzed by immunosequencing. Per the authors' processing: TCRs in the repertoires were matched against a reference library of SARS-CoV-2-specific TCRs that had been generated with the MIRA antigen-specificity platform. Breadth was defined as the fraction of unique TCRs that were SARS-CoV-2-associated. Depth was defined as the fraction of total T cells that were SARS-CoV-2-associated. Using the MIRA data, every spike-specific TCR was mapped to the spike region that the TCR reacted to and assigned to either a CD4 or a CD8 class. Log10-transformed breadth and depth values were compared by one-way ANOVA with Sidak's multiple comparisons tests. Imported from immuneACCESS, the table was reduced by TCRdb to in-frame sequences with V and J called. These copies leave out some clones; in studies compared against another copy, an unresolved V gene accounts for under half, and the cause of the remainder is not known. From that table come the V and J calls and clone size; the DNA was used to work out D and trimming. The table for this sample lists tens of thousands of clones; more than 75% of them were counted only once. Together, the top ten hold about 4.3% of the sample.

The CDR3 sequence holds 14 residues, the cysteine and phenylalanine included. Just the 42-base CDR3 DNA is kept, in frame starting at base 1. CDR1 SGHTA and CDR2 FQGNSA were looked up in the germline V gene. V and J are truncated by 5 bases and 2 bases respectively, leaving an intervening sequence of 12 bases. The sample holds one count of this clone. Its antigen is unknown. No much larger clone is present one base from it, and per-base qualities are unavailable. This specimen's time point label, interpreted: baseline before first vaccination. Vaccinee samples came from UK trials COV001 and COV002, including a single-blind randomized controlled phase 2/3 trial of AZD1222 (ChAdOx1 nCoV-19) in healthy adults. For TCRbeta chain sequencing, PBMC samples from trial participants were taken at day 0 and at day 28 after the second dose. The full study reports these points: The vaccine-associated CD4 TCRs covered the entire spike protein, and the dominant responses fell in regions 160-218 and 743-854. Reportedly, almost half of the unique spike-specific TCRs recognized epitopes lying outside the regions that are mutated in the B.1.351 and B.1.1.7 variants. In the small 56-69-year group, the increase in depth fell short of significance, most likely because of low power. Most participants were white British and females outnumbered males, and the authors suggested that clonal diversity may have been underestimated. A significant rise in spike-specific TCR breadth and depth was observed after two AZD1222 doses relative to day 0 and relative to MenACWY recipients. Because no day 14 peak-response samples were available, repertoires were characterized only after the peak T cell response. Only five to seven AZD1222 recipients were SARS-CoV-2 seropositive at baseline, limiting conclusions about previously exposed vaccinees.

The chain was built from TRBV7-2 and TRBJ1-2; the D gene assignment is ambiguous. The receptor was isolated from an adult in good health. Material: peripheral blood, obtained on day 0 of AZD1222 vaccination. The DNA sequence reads TGTGCCAGCAGCCCCACGAGTTTGAACTATGGCTACACCTTC. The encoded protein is CASSPTSLNYGYTF. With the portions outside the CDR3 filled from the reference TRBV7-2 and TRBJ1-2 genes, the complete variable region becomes GAGVSQSPSNKVTEKGKDVELRCDPISGHTALYWYRQSLGQGLEFLIYFQGNSAPDKSGLPSDRFSAERTGGSVSTLTIQRTQQEDSAVYLCASSPTSLNYGYTFGSGTRLTVV.